The 31 T cell receptor beta chains reported below all come from one sample, sequenced in a study of blood T cell repertoires in COVID-19. The repertoire was sequenced with immunoSEQ multiplex PCR; TCRdb's copy has only in-frame clones and lacks some. The sample holds 300,000 or so clones, roughly 80% seen once. The material sequenced was peripheral blood. Receptors originate from a woman aged 50 to 60 with active or convalescent COVID-19.

The chain recombines TRBV4-1 with TRBJ2-2; 11 positions match TRBD2. V shed 1 base, J shed 2 bases, and the junction held 9 bases outside the gene matches. This CDR3 region has 19 residues. CDR1 and CDR2 (germline): MGHRA, YSYEKL. In DNA, the CDR3 is TGCGCCAGCAGCCAAGGCCCGGGACTAGCGGACATAAACACCGGGGAGCTGTTTTTT. Translating gives CASSQGPGLADINTGELFF.

V is TRBV7-3 and J is TRBJ2-2; the match to TRBD2 covers 13 bases. Looked up from germline, CDR1 is SGHTA and CDR2 is FQGTGA. CDR3 size: 16 residues. The J segment lost 9 bases and the V segment lost 5 bases, leaving 9 bases of the junction unmatched. The CDR3 DNA follows: TGTGCCAGCAGCCTAAAACTAGCGGGAGGGCCCTGGGAGCTGTTTTTT. It yields the protein CASSLKLAGGPWELFF.

V is TRBV6-6 and J is TRBJ1-1, with D perhaps TRBD1 (5 bases). V lost 6 bases and J 0 bases, leaving 20 bases between the germline ends. CDR3 length equals 17 residues. The V gene's germline CDR1 is MNHNY and CDR2 SVGAGI (reference sequence). CDR3 amino acids: CASSRRLGGTLNTEAFF. In DNA, the CDR3 is TGTGCCAGCAGCCGACGACTCGGGGGGACTTTGAACACTGAAGCTTTCTTT.

There are a few counts of this clone. The rearrangement links TRBV5-6 to TRBJ2-6; possibly TRBD2 for D (5 bases). The length of the CDR3 is 16 residues. V lost 1 base and J lost 0, with 8 bases in between. Germline V CDR1 and CDR2: SGHDT, YYEEEE. CDR3 region: CASSLFGGSGANVLTF. In nucleotides, the CDR3 is TGTGCCAGCAGCTTGTTCGGAGGCTCTGGGGCCAACGTCCTGACTTTC.

The chain recombines TRBV10-1 with TRBJ2-5, with TRBD1 matching 7 bases. V dropped 0 bases and J dropped 5; count of bases not matched to a gene: 6. This CDR3 is 15 amino acids long. Germline V gene sequence: CDR1 WNHNN, CDR2 SYGVQD (reference sequence). The DNA for the CDR3 is TGCGCCAGCAGTGAGTCGACAGGGTCTTGGGAGACCCAGTACTTC. It codes for CASSESTGSWETQYF.

In DNA, the CDR3 is TGTGCCAGCAGTCAACGACAGGGGGCAGGCAATCAGCCCCAGCATTTT. Amino acid sequence: CASSQRQGAGNQPQHF. The V gene is TRBV28, the J gene TRBJ1-5, with 10 bases identical to TRBD1. Germline lookup yields CDR1 MDHEN and CDR2 SYDVKM. V lost 5 bases, J lost 2 bases, and 6 bases stayed unmatched. This CDR3 region has 16 residues.

The CDR3 DNA sequence: TGTGCCAGCAGCTCACAAAGGGGCTTCCACGAGCAGTACTTC. This encodes CASSSQRGFHEQYF. The V and J genes are TRBV7-9 and TRBJ2-7; TRBD1 is a possible D gene (5 bases). This CDR3 region has 14 residues. Deletions cut 4 bases from V and 5 bases from J, with 15 bases between. The germline gives CDR1 SEHNR, CDR2 FQNEAQ (reference sequence).

The chain has TRBV2 and TRBJ2-2; a weak D match, TRBD2 (5 bases). V gave up 5 bases and J gave up 8 bases, with 18 bases separating them. The CDR3 is 15 residues long. Germline CDR1 SNHLY, CDR2 FYNNEI. The chain's CDR3 is CASSNSGNIFGELFF. CDR3 bases: TGTGCCAGCAGTAATTCCGGGAACATTTTTGGGGAGCTGTTTTTT.

The V call is TRBV9, the J call TRBJ2-2, with D tentatively TRBD2 (6 bases). CDR1 is SGDLS, CDR2 YYNGEE, per germline. V lost 8 bases and J lost 4, with 15 bases in between. This CDR3 comprises 14 residues. Here the CDR3 DNA reads TGTGCCAGTAGCTTAGCGGAGGGCACCGGGGAGCTGTTTTTT. Translated, it gives CASSLAEGTGELFF.

This rearrangement joins TRBV3-1 (or the pseudogene TRBV3-2) to TRBJ2-2; tentatively, D is TRBD1 (7 bases). This CDR3 is 14 amino acids long. Germline V lookup: CDR1 LGHDT, CDR2 YNNKEL (reference sequence). The germline V and J ends were trimmed by 11 bases and 3 bases, with 16 bases remaining between them. The CDR3 DNA follows: TGTGCCGCGCGACAGGGCGGGGACACCGGGGAGCTGTTTTTT. Translation gives CAARQGGDTGELFF.

V is TRBV3-1 (or the pseudogene TRBV3-2) and J is TRBJ1-2; 7 nucleotides line up with TRBD1. After removal of 6 bases from V and 4 bases from J, the junction contained 8 bases not matched to a gene. CDR1 LGHDT and CDR2 YNNKEL come from the germline V gene (reference sequence). The CDR3 runs to 14 residues. DNA of the CDR3: TGTGCCAGCAGTCTAACAGGGGAGGTCTATGGCTACACCTTC. This encodes CASSLTGEVYGYTF.

This sequence joins TRBV7-9 and TRBJ1-2; D is perhaps TRBD1 (5 bases). The CDR3 covers 17 residues. Germline V gives CDR1 SEHNR, CDR2 FQNEAQ (reference sequence). The germline V and J ends were trimmed by 0 bases and 0 bases, with 14 bases remaining between them. The CDR3: CASSLAAPVGANYGYTF. The CDR3 bases are TGTGCCAGCAGCTTAGCCGCTCCGGTAGGGGCTAACTATGGCTACACCTTC.

This clone was observed a single time. The chain combines TRBV5-1 with TRBJ2-7; D is possibly TRBD1 (5 bases). Germline V lookup: CDR1 SGHRS, CDR2 YFSETQ. This CDR3 contains 16 residues. V lost 5 bases to trimming and J lost 3 bases, with 21 bases between them. Here the CDR3 DNA reads TGCGCCAGCAGTCAGGGCCACCTCGGCGGAATCTACGAGCAGTACTTC. Its translation: CASSQGHLGGIYEQYF.

This clone appeared once. The CDR3 nucleotides are TGTGCTAGTGGACCCGGACTAGCGGGAGGGCAAACCGGGGAGCTGTTTTTT. It yields the protein CASGPGLAGGQTGELFF. This rearrangement joins TRBV12-5 to TRBJ2-2; 15 bases line up with TRBD2. The junction had 7 bases not matched to a gene; V was cut back by 6 bases and J by 5 bases. Germline CDR1 is LGHNT and CDR2 is FRNRAP. CDR3 length equals 17 residues.

The chain carries TRBV7-8 and TRBJ1-2; D not resolved. Germline-derived CDR1 and CDR2 are SGHVS and FQNEAQ. The CDR3 runs to 15 residues. V lost 1 base and J lost 3, with 12 bases in between. CDR3 residues: CASSLGGSNHYGYTF. The DNA for the CDR3 is TGTGCCAGCAGCTTAGGCGGCAGCAACCACTATGGCTACACCTTC. The full variable domain, completed using reference TRBV7-8 and TRBJ1-2, is GAGVSQSPRYKVAKRGQDVALRCDPISGHVSLFWYQQALGQGPEFLTYFQNEAQLDKSGLPSDRFFAERPEGSVSTLKIQRTQQEDSAVYLCASSLGGSNHYGYTFGSGTRLTVV.

J is TRBJ2-3 and V is TRBV27, with D possibly TRBD1 on 6 matching bases. CDR3 length: 14 residues. Trimming took 5 bases from V and 8 from J, leaving 17 bases between them. The germline CDR1 and CDR2 sequences are MNHEY and SMNVEV (reference sequence). CDR3 DNA sequence: TGTGCCAGCAGTCTCCAACAGGGAAGTGGTACGCAGTATTTT. This sequence encodes CASSLQQGSGTQYF.

This clone appeared a few times. The chain employs TRBV29-1 and TRBJ2-4, with 10 bases fitting TRBD1. Looked up from germline, CDR1 is SQVTM and CDR2 is ANQGSEA. There are 16 residues in the CDR3. V gave up 5 bases and J gave up 0 bases; unmatched junction bases: 7. Here the CDR3 reads CSVRRTGGSAKNIQYF. The CDR3 coding sequence is TGCAGCGTTCGGCGGACAGGGGGATCAGCCAAAAACATTCAGTACTTC.

This clone was counted a few times. V is TRBV6-5 and J is TRBJ1-1; D is unclear. This CDR3 spans 13 amino acids. Germline V CDR1 and CDR2: MNHEY, SVGAGI. Trimming removed 0 bases from V and 4 bases from J, with 6 bases in between. The CDR3 DNA is TGTGCCAGCAGTTACTCGATCGGCACTGAAGCTTTCTTT. Protein product: CASSYSIGTEAFF.

The J gene is TRBJ2-5, the V gene TRBV19; 8 nucleotides align to TRBD2. Germline loops: CDR1 LNHDA, CDR2 SQIVND (reference sequence). Germline trimming cut 7 bases from V and 5 bases from J; bases unmatched to any gene: 6. This CDR3 region has 13 residues. DNA of the CDR3: TGTGCCAGTAAACCCGCGGGGGGCGAGACCCAGTACTTC. Protein: CASKPAGGETQYF.

The chain combines TRBV28 with TRBJ2-1, with a weak D call TRBD2 (6 bases). V was trimmed by 8 bases and J by 0 bases, leaving 14 bases between them. The CDR3 has 15 amino acids. Per the germline V gene, CDR1 is MDHEN and CDR2 is SYDVKM. For the CDR3, the DNA is TGTGCCAGCTCAACAGCCGGGAGCTCCTACAATGAGCAGTTCTTC. It codes for CASSTAGSSYNEQFF.

This clone was counted only a few times. The chain employs TRBV6-5 and TRBJ1-1; 8 bases agree with TRBD1. V lost 4 bases and J lost 6; bases outside the gene matches: 7. CDR3 length: 14 residues. CDR1 and CDR2 (germline): MNHEY, SVGAGI. For the CDR3, the DNA is TGTGCCAGCAGTTGGGACAGGACCGTATCTGAAGCTTTCTTT. This translates into CASSWDRTVSEAFF.

The chain couples TRBV19 to TRBJ2-1; D gene ambiguous. Germline V gene lookup returns CDR1 LNHDA and CDR2 SQIVND (reference sequence). CDR3 length: 16 amino acids. V lost 5 bases to trimming and J lost 5 bases, with 19 bases between them. The CDR3 coding sequence is TGTGCCAGTAGTGGCTATCTAGGAATAAAGGACAATGAGCAGTTCTTC. Translation: CASSGYLGIKDNEQFF.

Worth noting for this clone: This sample also contains other DNA sequences that code for the same CDR3. The rearrangement uses TRBV10-3 and TRBJ2-5; D call uncertain. The CDR3 contains 11 residues. With 3 bases removed from V and 5 bases from J, the gap between germline ends came to 4 bases. The germline V gene encodes CDR1 ENHRY and CDR2 SYGVKD. In DNA form, the CDR3 reads TGTGCCATCAGTGAACGGGAGACCCAGTACTTC. Its protein product is CAISERETQYF.

This clone turned up a few times. V gene TRBV2 combines with J gene TRBJ2-3, with 15 bases aligning to TRBD2. Germline assignment: CDR1 SNHLY and CDR2 FYNNEI. This CDR3 comprises 18 residues. Trimming cost V 5 bases and J 1 base; bases outside gene matches: 7. Written as DNA, the CDR3 is TGTGCCAGCAGTCGGACTAGCGGGAGGGTTCGAGGCACAGATACGCAGTATTTT. Its translation: CASSRTSGRVRGTDTQYF.

This clone was detected a few times. This sequence joins TRBV5-1 and TRBJ1-2, with 8 bases identical to TRBD1. V shed 6 bases, J shed 7 bases, and the junction held 20 bases outside the gene matches. This CDR3 spans 17 amino acids. Germline-derived CDR1 and CDR2 are SGHRS and YFSETQ. The CDR3 spells CASTSNPGTTGDVGYTF. CDR3 coding DNA: TGCGCCAGCACCTCAAATCCGGGGACGACAGGGGATGTTGGCTACACCTTC.

The genes are TRBV27 and TRBJ1-3; a weak D match, TRBD1 (5 bases). Germline V lookup: CDR1 MNHEY, CDR2 SMNVEV (reference sequence). The CDR3 contains 12 residues. With 8 bases removed from V and 3 bases from J, the gap between germline ends came to 8 bases. For the CDR3, the DNA is TGTGCCAGCCGGGGGGATGGAAACACCATATATTTT. Translating gives CASRGDGNTIYF.

The rearrangement joins TRBV7-6 to TRBJ2-1, with 13 bases matching TRBD2. V shed 3 bases, J shed 7 bases, and the junction held 3 bases outside the gene matches. The CDR3 spans 15 residues. Germline CDR1 is SGHVS and CDR2 is FNYEAQ. The CDR3 coding sequence is TGTGCCAGCAGCTTGGGACTAGCGGGATTGAATGAGCAGTTCTTC. Protein sequence: CASSLGLAGLNEQFF.

The rearrangement links TRBV27 to TRBJ1-6; 10 nucleotides agree with TRBD1. Germline CDR1 is MNHEY and CDR2 is SMNVEV (reference sequence). The CDR3 consists of 19 residues. V gave up 4 bases and J gave up 5 bases; unmatched junction bases: 14. The CDR3 DNA follows: TGTGCCAGCAGTTCCGAGCGGACAGGGGGTATTAGGAATAATTCACCCCTCCACTTT. It yields the protein CASSSERTGGIRNNSPLHF.

This clone showed up many times. The chain uses TRBV28 and TRBJ2-1; D possibly corresponds to TRBD1 (7 bases). Germline V lookup: CDR1 MDHEN, CDR2 SYDVKM. Trimming removed 2 bases from V and 7 bases from J, with 15 bases in between. The CDR3 sequence is 15 residues long. CDR3 sequence (DNA): TGTGCCAGCAGTTTAGGAGGGGGCGTCTGGAATGAGCAGTTCTTC. It encodes CASSLGGGVWNEQFF.

The chain joins TRBV5-1 to TRBJ2-5, with TRBD2 matching 8 bases. The CDR3 is 18 amino acids. Trimming at V came to 4 bases and at J to 4 bases, leaving 18 bases not matched to a gene. Germline CDR1 reads SGHRS; CDR2 reads YFSETQ. DNA of the CDR3: TGCGCCAGCAGCCCCTGGAAGGTAGCGGGAATGATGGGAGAGACCCAGTACTTC. Translation: CASSPWKVAGMMGETQYF.

V usage is TRBV6-5 and J usage is TRBJ2-5; 8 bases align to TRBD2. The CDR3 is 14 amino acids. Germline V gene lookup returns CDR1 MNHEY and CDR2 SVGAGI. V lost 6 bases and J lost 5; bases outside the gene matches: 8. The DNA of the CDR3 is TGTGCCAGCAGCAATAGCGGGATGGGGGAGACCCAGTACTTC. Protein: CASSNSGMGETQYF.